This TCR beta chain derives from a study of T-cell memory formation after mild COVID-19. TCRdb used MiXCR to reprocess the 5' RACE reads, holding one entry per CDR3 protein. The table records 60,000 to 65,000 distinct CDR3 sequences, about a tenth of them present only once. V dropped 2 bases and J dropped 5 bases, with 12 bases sitting between them. The CDR3 extends over 14 amino acids. Germline CDR1 reads MDHEN; CDR2 reads SYDVKM. This chain links TRBV28 with TRBJ2-5; D may be TRBD1 or TRBD2 (5 bases each). The sequenced sample consisted of PBMCs or a T cell subset sorted from them (not recorded which). This clonotype was obtained from a man aged 18 to 29 who had mild COVID-19 (a few samples of this study predate the infection). Cell type and time point are not known. CDR3 sequence (DNA): TGTGCCAGCAGTTTACGGGACCTGGGCGAGACCCAGTACTTC. Its protein is CASSLRDLGETQYF.